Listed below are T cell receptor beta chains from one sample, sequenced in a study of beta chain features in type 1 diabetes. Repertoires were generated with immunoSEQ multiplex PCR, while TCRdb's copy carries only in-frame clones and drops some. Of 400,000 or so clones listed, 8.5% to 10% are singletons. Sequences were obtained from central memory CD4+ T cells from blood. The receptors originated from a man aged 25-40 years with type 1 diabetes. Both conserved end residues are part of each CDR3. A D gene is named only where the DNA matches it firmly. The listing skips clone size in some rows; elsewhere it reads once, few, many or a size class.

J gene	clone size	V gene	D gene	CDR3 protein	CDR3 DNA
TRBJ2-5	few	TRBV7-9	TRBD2	CASSSRQREGQETQYF	TGTGCCAGCAGCTCGCGGCAGCGGGAGGGCCAGGAGACCCAGTACTTC
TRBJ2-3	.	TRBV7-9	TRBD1	CASSSDRGETDTQYF	TGTGCCAGCAGCTCCGACAGGGGCGAAACAGATACGCAGTATTTT
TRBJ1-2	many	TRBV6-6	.	CASRLLQDYGYTF	TGTGCCAGCAGGCTACTTCAGGACTATGGCTACACCTTC
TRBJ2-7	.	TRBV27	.	CASSLKLGSTYEQYF	TGTGCCAGCAGTTTAAAGTTGGGATCTACCTACGAGCAGTACTTC
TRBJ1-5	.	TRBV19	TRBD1	CASSSGGGTGLNQPQHF	TGTGCCAGCAGCTCCGGCGGGGGGACAGGGCTCAATCAGCCCCAGCATTTT
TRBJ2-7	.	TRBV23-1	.	CASSHLTISSYEQYF	TGCGCCAGCAGTCATCTCACCATTAGCTCCTACGAGCAGTACTTC
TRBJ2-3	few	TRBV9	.	CASSVVLGGADTQYF	TGTGCCAGCAGCGTAGTCCTCGGGGGCGCAGATACGCAGTATTTT
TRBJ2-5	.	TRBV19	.	CASSMDGGAQETQYF	TGTGCCAGTAGTATGGACGGGGGTGCGCAAGAGACCCAGTACTTC
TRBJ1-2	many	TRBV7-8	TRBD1	CASSYGTGPEGGYTF	TGTGCCAGCAGCTATGGGACAGGACCCGAAGGTGGCTACACCTTC
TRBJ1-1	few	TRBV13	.	CASSEGGQSAAFF	TGTGCCAGCAGTGAAGGTGGACAGTCAGCAGCTTTCTTT
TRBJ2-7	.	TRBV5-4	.	CASSWGPNEQYF	TGTGCCAGCAGCTGGGGCCCCAACGAGCAGTACTTC
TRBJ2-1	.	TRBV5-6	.	CASSRANEQFF	TGTGCCAGCAGCCGGGCGAATGAGCAGTTCTTC
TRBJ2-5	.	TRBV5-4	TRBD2	CASMPGGASQETQYF	TGTGCCAGCATGCCGGGGGGGGCGAGCCAAGAGACCCAGTACTTC
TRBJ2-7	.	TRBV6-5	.	CASRPASYEQYF	TGTGCCAGCAGGCCAGCCTCCTACGAGCAGTACTTC
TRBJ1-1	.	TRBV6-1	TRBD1	CASRRQTGPLTEAFF	TGTGCCAGCAGACGACAGACAGGGCCCCTCACTGAAGCTTTCTTT
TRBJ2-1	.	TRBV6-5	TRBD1	CASNRGLGVDEQFF	TGTGCCAGCAACAGGGGGCTTGGGGTGGATGAGCAGTTCTTC
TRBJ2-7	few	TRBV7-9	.	CASSLGALESGPYEQYF	TGTGCCAGCAGCTTAGGGGCCCTAGAAAGCGGCCCCTACGAGCAGTACTTC
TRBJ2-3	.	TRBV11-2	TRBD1	CASSPGQGNTDTQYF	TGTGCCAGCAGCCCCGGACAGGGTAACACAGATACGCAGTATTTT
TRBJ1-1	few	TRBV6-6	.	CASSYSRGGDTEAFF	TGTGCCAGCAGTTACTCGCGGGGAGGAGACACTGAAGCTTTCTTT
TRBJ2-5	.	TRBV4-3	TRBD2	CASSLSPTSGSQETQYF	TGCGCCAGCAGCCTCTCCCCGACTAGCGGGAGTCAAGAGACCCAGTACTTC
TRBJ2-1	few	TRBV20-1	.	CSARSSGLGFF	TGCAGTGCTAGGTCGAGCGGGCTTGGGTTCTTC
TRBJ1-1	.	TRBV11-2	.	CASSLVKLKAFF	TGTGCCAGCAGCTTAGTGAAACTTAAAGCTTTCTTT
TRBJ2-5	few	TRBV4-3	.	CASSQDPLKTQYF	TGCGCCAGCAGCCAAGATCCGTTAAAGACCCAGTACTTC
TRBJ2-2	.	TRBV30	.	CAEGLAGELFF	TGTGCCGAAGGACTCGCCGGGGAGCTGTTTTTT
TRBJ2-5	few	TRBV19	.	CASSMGREETQYF	TGTGCCAGTAGTATGGGCAGGGAAGAGACCCAGTACTTC
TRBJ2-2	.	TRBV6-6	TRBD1	CASSGAQGYGELFF	TGTGCCAGCAGTGGAGCACAGGGGTACGGGGAGCTGTTTTTT
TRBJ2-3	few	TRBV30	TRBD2	CAWSAKLAGTSDTQYF	TGTGCCTGGAGTGCCAAACTAGCGGGAACATCAGATACGCAGTATTTT
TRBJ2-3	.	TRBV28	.	CASSPTGRYSTDTQYF	TGTGCCAGCAGTCCCACCGGCAGGTACTCTACAGATACGCAGTATTTT
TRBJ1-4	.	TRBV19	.	CASSTAGARGEKLFF	TGTGCCAGTAGCACCGCGGGGGCGCGGGGTGAAAAACTGTTTTTT
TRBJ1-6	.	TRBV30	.	CAWTKGSYNSPLHF	TGTGCCTGGACTAAGGGATCCTATAATTCACCCCTCCACTTT
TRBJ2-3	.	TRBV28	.	CASSPWAGITDTQYF	TGTGCCAGCAGCCCATGGGCGGGGATCACAGATACGCAGTATTTT
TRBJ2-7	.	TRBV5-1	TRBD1	CASSAGWGDRDDEQYF	TGCGCCAGCAGCGCCGGATGGGGGGACAGGGACGACGAGCAGTACTTC
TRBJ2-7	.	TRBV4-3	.	CASSQAGGHSYEQYF	TGCGCCAGCAGCCAAGCGGGCGGGCACTCCTACGAGCAGTACTTC
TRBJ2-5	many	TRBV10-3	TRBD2	CAISEGLAGPQETQYF	TGTGCCATCAGTGAGGGACTAGCGGGCCCCCAAGAGACCCAGTACTTC
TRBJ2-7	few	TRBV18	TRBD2	CASSPPSGSYEQYF	TGTGCCAGCTCACCACCGAGCGGGAGTTACGAGCAGTACTTC
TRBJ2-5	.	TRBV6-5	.	CASTGAEETQYF	TGTGCCAGCACGGGGGCGGAAGAGACCCAGTACTTC
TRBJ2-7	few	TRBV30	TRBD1	CAWSLGQGNYEQYF	TGTGCCTGGAGTCTTGGACAGGGGAACTACGAGCAGTACTTC
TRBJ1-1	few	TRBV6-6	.	CASSDVGRFEAFF	TGTGCCAGCAGTGACGTGGGGCGCTTCGAAGCTTTCTTT
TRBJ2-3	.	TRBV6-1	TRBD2	CASRVTSGSGDTQYF	TGTGCCAGCAGGGTAACTAGCGGGAGTGGGGATACGCAGTATTTT
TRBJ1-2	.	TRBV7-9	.	CASSPGGGGYGYTF	TGTGCCAGCAGCCCCGGTGGGGGCGGCTATGGCTACACCTTC
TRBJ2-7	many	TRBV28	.	CASGTRLQYF	TGTGCCAGCGGGACTCGTCTCCAGTACTTC
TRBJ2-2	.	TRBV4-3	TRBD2	CASSQELLASASTGELFF	TGCGCCAGCAGCCAGGAACTACTAGCGTCCGCGAGTACCGGGGAGCTGTTTTTT
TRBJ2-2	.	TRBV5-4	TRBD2	CASSSAGVPGELFF	TGTGCCAGCAGCTCGGCGGGGGTCCCCGGGGAGCTGTTTTTT
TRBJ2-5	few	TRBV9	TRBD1	CASSVDSGTGGKETQYF	TGTGCCAGCAGCGTAGACTCAGGGACAGGGGGTAAAGAGACCCAGTACTTC
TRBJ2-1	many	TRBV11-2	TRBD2	CASIELAGDRNEQFF	TGTGCCAGCATCGAACTGGCGGGAGATAGGAATGAGCAGTTCTTC
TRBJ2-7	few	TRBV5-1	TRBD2	CASSFSVGLADYEQYF	TGCGCCAGCAGCTTTTCTGTGGGACTAGCGGACTACGAGCAGTACTTC
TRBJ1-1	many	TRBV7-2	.	CASSQQGNTEAFF	TGTGCCAGCAGCCAGCAGGGGAACACTGAAGCTTTCTTT
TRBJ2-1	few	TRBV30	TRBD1	CAWEQGVTGNEQFF	TGTGCCTGGGAGCAGGGGGTGACGGGCAATGAGCAGTTCTTC
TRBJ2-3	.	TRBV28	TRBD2	CASSLGAAGGSADTQYF	TGTGCCAGCAGTTTAGGGGCAGCGGGAGGTAGCGCAGATACGCAGTATTTT
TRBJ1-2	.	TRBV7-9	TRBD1	CASSISQGAYYGYTF	TGTGCCAGCAGCATATCGCAGGGGGCCTACTATGGCTACACCTTC
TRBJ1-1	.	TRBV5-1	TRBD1	CASSLETGRTEAFF	TGCGCCAGCAGCTTGGAGACAGGGAGGACTGAAGCTTTCTTT
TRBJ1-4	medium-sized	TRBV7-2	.	CASSLSGGTNEKLFF	TGTGCCAGCAGCTTAAGCGGGGGAACTAATGAAAAACTGTTTTTT
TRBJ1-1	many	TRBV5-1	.	CASSFRDLGTEAFF	TGCGCCAGCAGCTTCCGGGACCTCGGCACTGAAGCTTTCTTT
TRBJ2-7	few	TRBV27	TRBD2	CASSRAGTGGYEQYF	TGTGCCAGCAGTAGAGCCGGGACGGGAGGCTACGAGCAGTACTTC
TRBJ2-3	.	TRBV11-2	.	CASSSGPQGTQYF	TGTGCCAGCAGCTCCGGGCCGCAGGGTACGCAGTATTTT
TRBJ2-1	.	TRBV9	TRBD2	CASSVDPSGRGSNEQFF	TGTGCCAGCAGCGTAGACCCTAGCGGGAGAGGGTCCAATGAGCAGTTCTTC
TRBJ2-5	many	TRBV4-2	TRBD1	CASSQEITGGQTQYF	TGTGCCAGCAGCCAAGAGATCACAGGGGGGCAGACCCAGTACTTC
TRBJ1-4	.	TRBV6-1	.	CASRDSQKGRLFF	TGTGCCAGCAGGGACAGCCAAAAGGGCAGACTGTTTTTT